These 25 T cell receptor beta chains came from one sample sequenced in a study of shared clonotypes between healthy human individuals. Clones were read by immunoSEQ multiplex PCR, and TCRdb kept only the in-frame ones, dropping some. The profile covers 600,000 to 750,000 clones, with 72% appearing a single time and around 1.8% taken by the ten largest. What was sequenced was memory CD4+ T cells sorted from blood. This sample's subset: CD45RA-negative fraction. The receptors were gathered from a woman aged 25 to 45 in good health.

The sample holds a few counts of this clone. V gene TRBV5-1 combines with J gene TRBJ2-2; tentatively, D is TRBD1 (5 bases). CDR3 length equals 16 residues. The germline V gene has CDR1 SGHRS and CDR2 YFSETQ. Trimming took off 4 bases at V and 1 base at J, with 14 bases between the two ends. The CDR3 DNA sequence: TGCGCCAGCAGCCCCAGAGCGACAGAGAACACCGGGGAGCTGTTTTTT. Protein product: CASSPRATENTGELFF. Combining the CDR3 with reference TRBV5-1 and TRBJ2-2 gives the whole variable domain KAGVTQTPRYLIKTRGQQVTLSCSPISGHRSVSWYQQTPGQGLQFLFEYFSETQRNKGNFPGRFSGRQFSNSRSEMNVSTLELGDSALYLCASSPRATENTGELFFGEGSRLTVL.

The rearrangement uses TRBV30 and TRBJ1-5; TRBD1 aligns across 7 bases. The CDR3 loop spans 13 amino acids. Germline V gives CDR1 GTSNPN, CDR2 SVGIG (reference sequence). V gave up 5 bases and J gave up 5 bases; unmatched junction bases: 6. CDR3 amino acids: CAWAGTADQPQHF. CDR3 DNA: TGTGCCTGGGCCGGGACAGCAGATCAGCCCCAGCATTTT.

CDR3 amino acids: CASTTQGARTEAFF. DNA for the CDR3: TGTGCCAGCACCACACAGGGGGCGAGGACTGAAGCTTTCTTT. The rearrangement joins TRBV5-4 to TRBJ1-1; 9 bases are shared with TRBD1. The germline V gene encodes CDR1 SGHNT and CDR2 YYREEE (reference sequence). CDR3 length: 14 amino acids. Unmatched junction bases numbered 8, after V lost 6 bases and J lost 5 bases. The complete variable domain, with remaining parts taken from reference TRBV5-4 and TRBJ1-1, reads ETGVTQSPTHLIKTRGQQVTLRCSSQSGHNTVSWYQQALGQGPQFIFQYYREEENGRGNFPPRFSGLQFPNYSSELNVNALELDDSALYLCASTTQGARTEAFFGQGTRLTVV.

The V call is TRBV7-6, the J call TRBJ1-2; D is ambiguous. CDR3 length: 13 amino acids. The ends were cut back, 8 bases at V and 3 bases at J, with 13 bases in the middle. Germline loops: CDR1 SGHVS, CDR2 FNYEAQ. In nucleotides, the CDR3 is TGTGCCAGCGGCCAGACTGGCGACTATGGCTACACCTTC. This encodes CASGQTGDYGYTF.

This clone was picked up a small number of times. The chain is built from TRBV19 and TRBJ1-5, with D maybe TRBD1 (6 bases). The CDR3 length is 15 residues. The germline V gene encodes CDR1 LNHDA and CDR2 SQIVND (reference sequence). Trimming took 4 bases from V and 0 from J, leaving 10 bases between them. Here the CDR3 DNA reads TGTGCCAGTAGTAGACAGGTCTTTAGCAATCAGCCCCAGCATTTT. It specifies CASSRQVFSNQPQHF.

This clone was seen only once. This rearrangement joins TRBV29-1 to TRBJ1-1; no clear D. Germline lookup yields CDR1 SQVTM and CDR2 ANQGSEA. The CDR3 length is 10 residues. V lost 5 bases to trimming and J lost 3 bases, with 4 bases between them. Here the CDR3 reads CSVRYTEAFF. Here the CDR3 DNA reads TGCAGCGTTAGATACACTGAAGCTTTCTTT.

V is TRBV25-1 and J is TRBJ2-7; D may match TRBD1 or TRBD2 (6 bases each). The CDR3 sequence is 13 residues long. Germline V gene sequence: CDR1 MGHDK, CDR2 SYGVNS. The V end was cut by 6 bases, the J end by 0 bases, with 9 bases between. As DNA, the CDR3 is TGTGCCAGCAGGGGGGGCGGCTCCTACGAGCAGTACTTC. Translating gives CASRGGGSYEQYF.

The rearrangement links TRBV6-5 to TRBJ1-3; maybe TRBD1 (6 bases). V was shortened by 7 bases and J by 4 bases, with 17 bases between the two germline ends. Germline V CDR1 and CDR2: MNHEY, SVGAGI. The CDR3 has 15 residues. The CDR3 nucleotides are TGTGCCAGCACCAACCTGAGGACAGTCGGAAACACCATATATTTT. Its protein is CASTNLRTVGNTIYF.

This clone has only a few counts. This sequence joins TRBV5-6 and TRBJ1-2; TRBD1 matches 9 bases. The CDR3 is made up of 16 amino acids. V was clipped by 8 bases and J by 1 base; unmatched bases: 12. CDR1 is SGHDT, CDR2 YYEEEE, per germline. The CDR3 DNA is TGTGCCAGTACACCAACCGGGACAGGGATTAACTATGGCTACACCTTC. Residues: CASTPTGTGINYGYTF.

This rearrangement joins TRBV28 to TRBJ2-7; D is possibly TRBD1 (5 bases). Germline CDR1 and CDR2: MDHEN and SYDVKM. V lost 5 bases and J lost 5, with 13 bases in between. This CDR3 is 13 amino acids long. The CDR3 DNA reads as TGTGCCAGCAGTACCCCAGGGATCCACGAGCAGTACTTC. It codes for CASSTPGIHEQYF. Based on the CDR3 plus reference TRBV28 and TRBJ2-7, the full variable domain is DVKVTQSSRYLVKRTGEKVFLECVQDMDHENMFWYRQDPGLGLRLIYFSYDVKMKEKGDIPEGYSVSREKKERFSLILESASTNQTSMYLCASSTPGIHEQYFGPGTRLTVT.

Turning to this clone: The sample contains more than one DNA sequence encoding this CDR3. The chain links TRBV15 to TRBJ1-2; possibly TRBD1 for D (5 bases). The CDR3 sequence is 14 residues long. The V gene's germline CDR1 is LNHNV and CDR2 YYDKDF (reference sequence). V was clipped by 3 bases and J by 4 bases, with 12 bases between them. The CDR3 nucleotides are TGTGCCACCAGCAGGGATCGGGACGGCTATGGCTACACCTTC. This sequence encodes CATSRDRDGYGYTF.

The J gene is TRBJ2-6, the V gene TRBV2; no reliable D call. Germline V gene sequence: CDR1 SNHLY, CDR2 FYNNEI. Trimming took 4 bases from V and 5 from J, leaving 12 bases between them. This CDR3 has 15 amino acids. In nucleotides, the CDR3 is TGTGCCAGCAGTGGATCCGGTCTGTGGGCCAACGTCCTGACTTTC. Amino acids: CASSGSGLWANVLTF.

This clone was recorded a few times. J is TRBJ1-2 and V is TRBV30; D is unclear. CDR3 length: 15 residues. The germline V and J ends were trimmed by 2 bases and 2 bases, with 15 bases remaining between them. Germline assignment: CDR1 GTSNPN and CDR2 SVGIG (reference sequence). The CDR3 loop reads CAWSRTGPLNYGYTF. The CDR3 bases are TGTGCCTGGAGTAGGACGGGCCCTCTGAACTATGGCTACACCTTC.

The rearrangement uses TRBV9 and TRBJ2-1; D possibly corresponds to TRBD2 (6 bases). The CDR3 runs 14 residues. Germline V gives CDR1 SGDLS, CDR2 YYNGEE. Trimming left V 3 bases short and J 3 bases short, with 10 bases between. The DNA of the CDR3 is TGTGCCAGCAGCGAAGGGACTGACTACAATGAGCAGTTCTTC. Protein product: CASSEGTDYNEQFF.

There are a few counts of this clone. This chain connects TRBV5-4 to TRBJ2-5, with 7 nucleotides matching TRBD1. CDR3 length: 14 residues. With 4 bases clipped from V and 5 bases from J, the junction kept 8 bases outside the gene matches. Germline CDR1 reads SGHNT; CDR2 reads YYREEE (reference sequence). The CDR3 coding sequence is TGTGCCAGCAGCCCACAGGGGACGGAGGAGACCCAGTACTTC. It codes for CASSPQGTEETQYF.

This chain connects TRBV5-1 to TRBJ2-6; D is uncertain. Trimming left V 5 bases short and J 1 base short, with 16 bases between. There are 17 residues in the CDR3. CDR1 and CDR2 from the germline V gene are SGHRS and YFSETQ. CDR3 nucleotide sequence: TGCGCCAGCAGTCTCAGAGGTGACGTATCTGGGGCCAACGTCCTGACTTTC. Translating gives CASSLRGDVSGANVLTF.

V gene TRBV7-2 combines with J gene TRBJ1-5; D is perhaps TRBD1 (5 bases). V lost 3 bases, J lost 6 bases, and 21 bases lay in between. Germline CDR1 is SGHTA and CDR2 is FQGNSA. The length of the CDR3 is 17 residues. CDR3 loop: CASSFLGRPGGSQPQHF. The CDR3, as DNA: TGTGCCAGCAGCTTCTTAGGGAGGCCCGGGGGGAGTCAGCCCCAGCATTTT. Using reference TRBV7-2 and TRBJ1-5 for the parts outside the CDR3, the full variable domain is GAGVSQSPSNKVTEKGKDVELRCDPISGHTALYWYRQSLGQGLEFLIYFQGNSAPDKSGLPSDRFSAERTGGSVSTLTIQRTQQEDSAVYLCASSFLGRPGGSQPQHFGDGTRLSIL.

This clone occurred a few times. This sequence joins TRBV7-9 and TRBJ1-1; 7 bases are shared with TRBD1. The J segment lost 3 bases and the V segment lost 5 bases, leaving 3 bases of the junction unmatched. There are 13 residues in the CDR3. Germline CDR1 SEHNR, CDR2 FQNEAQ (reference sequence). CDR3 region: CASSTRGDTEAFF. CDR3 DNA sequence: TGTGCCAGCAGCACCAGGGGGGACACTGAAGCTTTCTTT.

The chain employs TRBV18 and TRBJ1-5, with TRBD1 matching 7 bases. The CDR3 runs 15 residues. With V trimmed by 4 bases and J by 0 bases, 3 bases remained unmatched. CDR1 and CDR2 (germline): KGHSH, LQKENI. The CDR3 nucleotides read TGTGCCAGCTCACTGGGACAGTATAGCAATCAGCCCCAGCATTTT. Translating it yields CASSLGQYSNQPQHF.

The chain joins TRBV29-1 to TRBJ2-3; a possible D gene is TRBD1 (7 bases). Germline V gene lookup returns CDR1 SQVTM and CDR2 ANQGSEA. Between the trimmed V and J ends, which lost 3 bases and 4 bases, there was a span of 14 bases. The CDR3 has 14 residues. The CDR3 sequence is CSVDRGASSDTQYF. Here the CDR3 DNA reads TGCAGCGTTGACAGGGGGGCTTCATCAGATACGCAGTATTTT.

This clone has more than one count but fewer than ten. The genes are TRBV7-8 and TRBJ1-5; D call uncertain. Trimming left V 1 base short and J 10 bases short, with 14 bases between. The CDR3 runs to 14 residues. The germline gives CDR1 SGHVS, CDR2 FQNEAQ. CDR3 DNA: TGTGCCAGCAGCTTAGGCCAGTTAACTTCCCCCCAGCATTTT. Protein product: CASSLGQLTSPQHF.

V usage is TRBV18 and J usage is TRBJ1-3; D gene ambiguous. V lost 2 bases and J 4 bases, leaving 9 bases between the germline ends. Germline V gene lookup returns CDR1 KGHSH and CDR2 LQKENI. This CDR3 comprises 14 residues. For the CDR3, the DNA is TGTGCCAGCTCACCATCGGGGTTAGGAAACACCATATATTTT. Translated: CASSPSGLGNTIYF.

The chain employs TRBV4-1 and TRBJ1-4; tentatively, D is TRBD1 (6 bases). Germline V gene sequence: CDR1 MGHRA, CDR2 YSYEKL. V was clipped by 1 base and J by 3 bases, with 12 bases between them. The CDR3 spans 16 residues. The chain's CDR3 is CASSQAWGASNEKLFF. The CDR3 nucleotides read TGCGCCAGCAGCCAAGCTTGGGGGGCGTCTAATGAAAAACTGTTTTTT.

The CDR3 sequence: CASTEGPGLNYGYTF. CDR3 bases: TGCGCCAGCACGGAAGGACCAGGGCTTAACTATGGCTACACCTTC. The chain uses TRBV5-1 and TRBJ1-2; D might be TRBD1 (5 bases). Per the germline V gene, CDR1 is SGHRS and CDR2 is YFSETQ. The V end lost 6 bases, the J end lost 1 base, and 16 bases lay between the germline ends. CDR3 length: 15 amino acids. The full variable domain, rest sourced from reference TRBV5-1 and TRBJ1-2, is KAGVTQTPRYLIKTRGQQVTLSCSPISGHRSVSWYQQTPGQGLQFLFEYFSETQRNKGNFPGRFSGRQFSNSRSEMNVSTLELGDSALYLCASTEGPGLNYGYTFGSGTRLTVV.

The chain joins TRBV29-1 to TRBJ2-5; D not resolved. The germline CDR1 and CDR2 sequences are SQVTM and ANQGSEA. Trimming cost V 4 bases and J 5 bases, with 20 bases left between them. CDR3 length: 15 residues. CDR3 sequence (DNA): TGCAGCGTTGCCCCCTTGCTTAGCTGGGCGGAGACCCAGTACTTC. Translated, it gives CSVAPLLSWAETQYF.